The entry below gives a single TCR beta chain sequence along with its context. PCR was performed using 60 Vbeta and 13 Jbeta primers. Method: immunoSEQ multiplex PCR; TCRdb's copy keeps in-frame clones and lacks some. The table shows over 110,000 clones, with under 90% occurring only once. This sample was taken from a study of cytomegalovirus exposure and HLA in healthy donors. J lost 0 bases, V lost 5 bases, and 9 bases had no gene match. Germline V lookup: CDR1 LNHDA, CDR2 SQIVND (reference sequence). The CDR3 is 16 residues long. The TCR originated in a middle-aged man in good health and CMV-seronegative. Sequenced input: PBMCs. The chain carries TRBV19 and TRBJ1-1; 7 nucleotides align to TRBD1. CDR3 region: CASSVSTGWMNTEAFF. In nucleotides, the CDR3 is TGTGCCAGTAGTGTATCGACAGGGTGGATGAACACTGAAGCTTTCTTT.